This note documents a single T cell receptor (beta chain) sequence. This clonotype was detected many times. Its antigen target is currently unknown. The record has no base qualities; no much larger clone is one base away. RNA was extracted from around 1e5 to 9.1e5 cultured T cells with RNeasy Micro or Mini kits, including on-column DNase digestion, and was checked on an Agilent 2100 Bioanalyzer. As encoded in the germline V gene, CDR1 is MGHRA while CDR2 is YSYEKL. Germline trimming: 0 bases from V, 5 bases from J; junction bases outside gene matches: 9. Reading from cysteine to phenylalanine, the CDR3 counts 16 amino acids. CDR3 DNA is the only sequence kept; it has 48 bases, read in frame from the first base. This record comes from a study of Epstein–Barr virus B cells in breast cancer (dated by TCRdb to the early 2020s). With respect to the entire study: Control T cells were expanded by a rapid expansion method using irradiated PBMC feeders, soluble OKT3 and IL-2 at around 200 U/ml, and were collected roughly 10-12 days after stimulation. This single-patient case report examined whether EBV+ B cells infiltrating the tumor shape the T-cell receptor repertoire in triple-negative breast cancer.

Results and caveats for the whole study, not just this receptor: All data were obtained from a single patient, described as a first proof of concept, and generalization is therefore limited.

The library was generated by 5' RACE. TCR libraries were constructed from RNA using the SMARTer Human TCR a/b Profiling Kit, with the full V(D)J regions of both alpha and beta chains captured. The amplified libraries were purified with AMPure XP beads and were validated on an Agilent 2100 Bioanalyzer using the DNA 1000 Kit. Libraries were sequenced on an Illumina MiSeq with the 600-cycle v3 reagent kit, giving 2 x 300 bp paired-end reads. The paper's data handling went like this. Reads were processed with MiXCR and VDJTools; non-productive clonotypes were removed and clonotypes were collapsed by CDR3 amino acid sequence before frequencies were recalculated. CDR3 sequences were compared with the McPAS-TCR database with a Levenshtein distance of 1 allowed, and UpSet plots were created in R using UpSetR. Using fastp at Q25 and MiXCR, TCRdb reprocessed the public reads and kept productive beta chains. CDR3 protein sequences are deduplicated, and each keeps its most common genes and DNA. These V and J calls derive from TCRdb rather than the authors' analysis. The sample records several hundred distinct CDR3 sequences, approximately 40% of which are singletons. 98% of the sample is held by the ten biggest clonotypes.

The V gene is TRBV4-1 and the J gene is TRBJ1-1; 7 of the junction bases match TRBD1. The sequence came from a woman in her forties with triple-negative breast cancer. Sequencing was performed on tumor-infiltrating lymphocytes expanded in culture. The DNA sequence is as follows: TGCGCCAGCAGCCAAGATAGCACAGGGGTGGGTACTGAAGCTTTCTTT. Its product reads: CASSQDSTGVGTEAFF.